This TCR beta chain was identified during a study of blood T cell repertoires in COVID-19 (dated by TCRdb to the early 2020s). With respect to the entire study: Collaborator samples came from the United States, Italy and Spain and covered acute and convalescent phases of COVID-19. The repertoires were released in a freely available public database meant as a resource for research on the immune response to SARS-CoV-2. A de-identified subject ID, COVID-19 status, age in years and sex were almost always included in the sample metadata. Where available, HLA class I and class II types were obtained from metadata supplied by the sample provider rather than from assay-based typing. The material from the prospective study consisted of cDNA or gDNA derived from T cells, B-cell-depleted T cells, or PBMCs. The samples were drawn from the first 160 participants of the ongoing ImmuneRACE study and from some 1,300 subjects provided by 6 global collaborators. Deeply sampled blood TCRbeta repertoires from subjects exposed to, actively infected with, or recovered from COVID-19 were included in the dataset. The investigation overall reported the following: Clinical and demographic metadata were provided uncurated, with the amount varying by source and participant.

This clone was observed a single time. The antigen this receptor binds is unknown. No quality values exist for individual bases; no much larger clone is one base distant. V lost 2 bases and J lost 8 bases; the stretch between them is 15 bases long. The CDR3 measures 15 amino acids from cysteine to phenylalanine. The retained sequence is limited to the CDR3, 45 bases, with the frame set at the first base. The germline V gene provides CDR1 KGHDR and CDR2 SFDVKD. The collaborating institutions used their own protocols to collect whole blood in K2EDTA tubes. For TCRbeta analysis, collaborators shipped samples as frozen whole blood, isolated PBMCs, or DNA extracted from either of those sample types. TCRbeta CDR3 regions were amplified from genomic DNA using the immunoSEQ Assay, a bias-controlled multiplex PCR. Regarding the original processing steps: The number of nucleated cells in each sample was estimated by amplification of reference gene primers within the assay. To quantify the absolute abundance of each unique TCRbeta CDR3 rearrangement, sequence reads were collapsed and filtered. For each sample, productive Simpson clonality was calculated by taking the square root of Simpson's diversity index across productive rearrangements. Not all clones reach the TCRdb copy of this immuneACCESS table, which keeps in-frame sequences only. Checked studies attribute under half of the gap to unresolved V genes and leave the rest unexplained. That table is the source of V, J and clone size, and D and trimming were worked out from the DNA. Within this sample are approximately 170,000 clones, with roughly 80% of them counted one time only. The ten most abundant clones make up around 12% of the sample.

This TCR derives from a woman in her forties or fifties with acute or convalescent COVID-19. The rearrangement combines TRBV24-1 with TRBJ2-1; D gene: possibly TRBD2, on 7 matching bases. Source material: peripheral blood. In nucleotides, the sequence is TGTGCCACCAGTGATTCGGGGGGCCTAAGGGATGAGCAGTTCTTC. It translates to CATSDSGGLRDEQFF.